The TCR beta chain under discussion was sequenced for a study of blood T cell repertoires in COVID-19. Within 2 weeks of study entry, exposed participants had contacted a PCR-confirmed or clinician-diagnosed COVID-19 case. Germline lookup yields CDR1 SGHDT and CDR2 YYEEEE. V shed 3 bases and J shed 2 bases, with 11 bases lying between them. The CDR3 has 14 residues. The table came from immunoSEQ multiplex PCR; TCRdb's copy has only in-frame clones and leaves some out. Seen here are about 200,000 clones, approximately 86% observed once, and the top ten hold roughly 4.5%. Sequenced input: PBMCs or T cells enriched from blood (not recorded which). This clonotype was sampled from a woman aged 25 to 45 who had been exposed to COVID-19. The chain joins TRBV5-6 to TRBJ1-2, with a tentative D call TRBD1 (5 bases). CDR3: CASSSGLLNYGYTF. In DNA form, the CDR3 reads TGTGCCAGCAGCTCGGGACTCCTAAACTATGGCTACACCTTC.